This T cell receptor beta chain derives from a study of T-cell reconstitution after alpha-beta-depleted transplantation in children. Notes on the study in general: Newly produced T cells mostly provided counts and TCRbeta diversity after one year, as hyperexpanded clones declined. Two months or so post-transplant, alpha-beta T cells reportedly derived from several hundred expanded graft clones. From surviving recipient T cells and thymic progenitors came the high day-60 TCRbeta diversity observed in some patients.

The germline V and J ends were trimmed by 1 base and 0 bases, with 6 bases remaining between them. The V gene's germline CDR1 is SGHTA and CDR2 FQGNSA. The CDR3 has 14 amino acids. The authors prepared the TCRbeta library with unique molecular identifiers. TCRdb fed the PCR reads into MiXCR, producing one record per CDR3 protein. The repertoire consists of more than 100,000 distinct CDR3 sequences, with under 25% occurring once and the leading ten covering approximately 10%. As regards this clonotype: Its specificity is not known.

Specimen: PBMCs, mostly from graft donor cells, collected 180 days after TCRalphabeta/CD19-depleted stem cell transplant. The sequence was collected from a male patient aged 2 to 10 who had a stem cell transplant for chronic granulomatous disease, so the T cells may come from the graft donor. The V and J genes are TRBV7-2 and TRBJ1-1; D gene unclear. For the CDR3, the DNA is TGTGCCAGCAGCTTAGGCGAGTTGAACACTGAAGCTTTCTTT. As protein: CASSLGELNTEAFF.